The rows below give T cell receptor beta chains drawn from one sample of a study of T-cell reconstitution after alpha-beta-depleted transplantation in children. TCRdb recomputed calls from the PCR reads with MiXCR, one row per CDR3 protein. The sample consists of approximately 350,000 distinct CDR3 sequences, 15% to 20% of them appearing once. Sequenced here: PBMCs, mostly from graft donor cells, sampled 360 days after TCRalphabeta/CD19-depleted stem cell transplant. The receptors originated from a male patient between 2 and 15 years old who had a stem cell transplant for acute lymphoblastic leukemia, so the T cells may come from the graft donor. CDR3s include the opening cysteine and the closing phenylalanine or tryptophan.

v_call	j_call	cdr3_aa
TRBV7-2	TRBJ2-2	CASSLSQSLTGELFF
TRBV29-1	TRBJ1-1	CSVARRDTEAFF
TRBV11-1	TRBJ2-4	CASSFDSVSRTSGKNIQYF
TRBV7-2	TRBJ2-3	CASSLARSSGIDTQYF
TRBV28	TRBJ2-1	CASSFPWVSQNEQFF
TRBV12-3/TRBV12-4	TRBJ1-2	CASSKVTAYGYTF
TRBV29-1	TRBJ2-1	CSVEGWLDNEQFF
TRBV12-3/TRBV12-4	TRBJ2-1	CASSPIAGVGNEQFF
TRBV20-1	TRBJ1-1	CSVSATANTEAFF
TRBV7-8	TRBJ2-7	CASSFEYEQYF
TRBV20-1	TRBJ2-7	CSARGPRTYEQYF
TRBV28	TRBJ1-2	CASRKGANYGYTF
TRBV10-3	TRBJ2-1	CAIRDGLELSNEQFF
TRBV11-2	TRBJ2-1	CASSQEWTGAEFF
TRBV4-3	TRBJ2-1	CASSQMPQGTSGIDEQFF
TRBV3-1	TRBJ2-1	CASSRGTSAYEQFF
TRBV28	TRBJ2-1	CASSLAGYGQFF
TRBV7-9	TRBJ2-5	CASSPREVQETQYF
TRBV5-6	TRBJ1-5	CASSLGGGQQPQHF
TRBV28	TRBJ2-5	CASSSLAGVLQETQYF
TRBV4-3	TRBJ2-7	CASSQKSGGPGEQYF
TRBV5-1	TRBJ2-3	CASSSLAGGSDTQYF
TRBV29-1	TRBJ1-5	CSVRGVGNQPQHF
TRBV4-2	TRBJ1-6	CASSQVARRPEGSPLHF